This T cell receptor (beta chain) derives from a study of cytomegalovirus exposure and HLA in healthy donors. For the study at large: A subsequent analysis stated that the approximately 110 validation repertoires were run on the same platform as the approximately 660 first-cohort repertoires.

The CDR3 has 15 amino acids. Germline V CDR1 and CDR2: KGHSH, LQKENI. The J segment lost 2 bases and the V segment lost 5 bases, leaving 4 bases of the junction unmatched. Profiled with immunoSEQ multiplex PCR; TCRdb holds only in-frame clones, not every one. The profile shows more than 90,000 clones, approximately 93% of them singletons. This rearrangement joins TRBV18 to TRBJ2-7; 12 bases line up with TRBD1. The clonotype was recovered from a woman in her twenties or thirties in good health and CMV-seropositive. Sequenced: PBMCs. CDR3 region: CASSSWDRGPYEQYF. CDR3 in DNA: TGTGCCAGCTCATCCTGGGACAGGGGGCCCTACGAGCAGTACTTC.